The source of this T cell receptor (beta chain) is a study of blood T cell repertoires in COVID-19. Looking at the study overall: Donors in the United States, Italy and Spain gave samples during acute or convalescent COVID-19. T cells, B-cell-depleted T cells, or PBMCs provided the cDNA or gDNA that served as material.

Source study methods: Nucleated cell number was recorded as an estimate derived from reference gene primer amplification. Libraries were prepared by immunoSEQ multiplex PCR; TCRdb keeps only in-frame clonotypes and omits some of them. That table gives V, J and clone size, and the DNA gave D and trimming. The sample records approximately 150,000 clones, about 87% being singletons. V lost 0 bases to trimming and J lost 4 bases; unmatched junction nucleotides: 2. Per germline, CDR1 GTSNPN and CDR2 SVGIG (reference sequence). The CDR3 contains 14 residues. The sequencing sample was made of peripheral blood. This sequence originates from a woman between 50 and 59 years old with acute or convalescent COVID-19. The chain is built from TRBV30 and TRBJ2-7; TRBD2 matches at 11 bases. The CDR3 DNA reads TGTGCCTGGAGTGTACTAGCGGGAGCTTACGAGCAGTACTTC. Protein sequence: CAWSVLAGAYEQYF.